This TCR beta chain stems from a study of blood T cell repertoires in COVID-19. Participant-reported clinical history was the basis for cohort assignment. CDR1 is SGHRS and CDR2 is YFSETQ in the germline V gene. V was clipped by 3 bases and J by 4 bases; unmatched bases: 5. This CDR3 comprises 15 residues. The table came from immunoSEQ multiplex PCR; TCRdb's copy has only in-frame clones and leaves some out. The sample consists of a few hundred thousand clones, 65% to 90% of them appearing once. The specimen sequenced was PBMCs or T cells enriched from blood (not recorded which). This sequence originates from a woman under 30 who had recovered from COVID-19. The chain joins TRBV5-1 to TRBJ1-4; 8 bases match TRBD1. In DNA form, the CDR3 reads TGCGCCAGCAGCTCCAGGACAGGGCTTAATGAAAAACTGTTTTTT. As protein: CASSSRTGLNEKLFF.